The subject of this entry is one T cell receptor (beta chain). Its antigen is still unknown. Germline loops: CDR1 SNHLY, CDR2 FYNNEI. The junction had 3 bases not matched to a gene; V was cut back by 3 bases and J by 4 bases. The CDR3 covers 14 residues. 60 Vbeta and 13 Jbeta primers were used in PCR. Clones were sequenced by immunoSEQ multiplex PCR, and TCRdb holds only the in-frame ones, with some missing. The sample has 160,000 or so clones, 60% to 80% seen once. These data belong to a study of cytomegalovirus exposure and HLA in healthy donors. Study-wide points: Both high specificity and high sensitivity reportedly marked the classifier's diagnosis of cytomegalovirus status. Despite most TCR sequences being rare, some public TCRs occurred in many donors. CMV antigen specificity was confirmed in vitro for three CMV-associated chains. TCR beta sequences reportedly predicted the HLA-A and HLA-B alleles of most subjects accurately.

This chain uses TRBV2 with TRBJ2-1; 7 nucleotides line up with TRBD1. Sequencing was carried out using PBMCs. The clonotype originates from a male donor in good health and CMV-seronegative. CDR3 in amino acids: CASSDPGQYNEQFF. The CDR3 DNA sequence: TGTGCCAGCAGTGATCCGGGACAGTACAATGAGCAGTTCTTC.